These T cell receptor beta chains were read from a single sample in a study of Graves' ophthalmopathy and Graves' hyperthyroidism. TCRdb reprocessed the multiplex PCR reads with MiXCR, giving one entry per CDR3 protein. The sample contains 400,000 or so distinct CDR3 sequences, roughly 15% of which appear only once. The sample taken for sequencing was peripheral blood. The receptors were sampled from an adult woman with stable Graves' hyperthyroidism. CDR3s include the opening cysteine and the closing phenylalanine or tryptophan. The order of the fields is CDR3 length, D gene, J gene, clone size, V gene, CDR3 protein, CDR3 DNA. D genes are given only for firm matches. Only part of the rows carry a size: once, few, many, or a class if the clone is expanded.

14,.,TRBJ2-5,.,TRBV7-2,CASTLQRYQETQYF,TGTGCCAGCACCTTACAGCGGTACCAAGAGACCCAGTACTTC
12,TRBD2,TRBJ2-2,many,TRBV28,CATMGGAGELFF,TGTGCCACCATGGGAGGGGCCGGGGAGCTGTTTTTT
13,.,TRBJ1-1,many,TRBV2,CAHKRDRNTEAFF,TGTGCCCACAAGCGGGACCGGAACACTGAAGCTTTCTTT
13,.,TRBJ2-5,many,TRBV12-3/TRBV12-4,CASSFGAQETQYF,TGTGCCAGCAGTTTCGGCGCTCAAGAGACCCAGTACTTC
13,TRBD1,TRBJ2-2,few,TRBV10-3,CAISEQGVGELFF,TGTGCCATCAGTGAGCAGGGGGTCGGGGAGCTGTTTTTT
13,.,TRBJ1-2,many,TRBV28,CASSSADRYGYTF,TGTGCCAGCAGTTCGGCAGACCGCTATGGCTACACCTTC
15,.,TRBJ2-7,many,TRBV20-1,CSARPTKGPGYEQYF,TGCAGTGCTAGACCAACCAAGGGTCCCGGCTACGAGCAGTACTTC
12,.,TRBJ2-3,many,TRBV20-1,CSAPRYTDTQYF,TGCAGTGCCCCGCGGTACACAGATACGCAGTATTTT
16,.,TRBJ1-5,many,TRBV11-1,CASSMNRTHSNQPQHF,TGTGCCAGCAGCATGAACAGGACCCATAGCAATCAGCCCCAGCATTTT
14,.,TRBJ2-7,many,TRBV4-2,CASSQDRDGYEQYF,TGTGCCAGCAGCCAAGACCGGGACGGGTACGAGCAGTACTTC
13,.,TRBJ1-5,many,TRBV2,CASSEGYNQPQHF,TGTGCCAGCAGTGAGGGGTACAATCAGCCCCAGCATTTT
13,.,TRBJ1-2,.,TRBV6-1,CASSEMGNYGYTF,TGTGCCAGCAGTGAAATGGGGAACTATGGCTACACCTTC
16,TRBD2,TRBJ2-7,many,TRBV7-6,CASSLVPSGRACEQYF,TGTGCCAGCAGCTTAGTTCCTAGCGGGAGGGCCTGCGAGCAGTACTTC
17,TRBD1,TRBJ2-7,many,TRBV27,CASSLRPFGTGAHEQYF,TGTGCCAGCAGTCTCAGGCCCTTCGGGACAGGGGCCCACGAGCAGTACTTC
17,.,TRBJ2-7,many,TRBV5-1,CASSLATGWGTSHEQYF,TGCGCCAGCAGCTTGGCCACCGGTTGGGGGACGAGCCACGAGCAGTACTTC
14,.,TRBJ1-2,.,TRBV28,CASSPPVRGYGYTF,TGTGCCAGCAGTCCCCCCGTCAGGGGCTATGGCTACACCTTC
13,TRBD2,TRBJ2-4,.,TRBV30,CAWAVETSENKYF,TGTGCCTGGGCCGTCGAGACTAGCGAGAACAAGTACTTC
14,.,TRBJ1-1,many,TRBV6-4,CASRAGTQNTEAFF,TGTGCCAGCAGAGCCGGGACACAGAACACTGAAGCTTTCTTT
16,TRBD1,TRBJ1-2,many,TRBV13,CASSTAPTGIANSYTF,TGTGCCAGCAGCACCGCCCCGACAGGGATCGCCAATAGCTACACCTTC
14,TRBD1,TRBJ2-7,many,TRBV28,CASSPRDRLAEQYF,TGTGCCAGCAGCCCCCGGGACAGATTGGCCGAGCAGTACTTC
13,.,TRBJ1-1,many,TRBV28,CASSPGGVREAFF,TGTGCCAGCAGTCCCGGGGGGGTCCGGGAAGCTTTCTTT
17,TRBD2,TRBJ2-7,many,TRBV12-3/TRBV12-4,CASSFLPGGGSSYEQYF,TGTGCCAGCAGTTTCCTACCGGGGGGAGGGAGCTCCTACGAGCAGTACTTC
17,.,TRBJ2-7,many,TRBV28,CASSLTEGATSSYEQYF,TGTGCCAGCAGTTTAACCGAGGGAGCGACTAGCTCCTACGAGCAGTACTTC
16,.,TRBJ2-7,many,TRBV3-1,CASSPSHLARVGEQYF,TGTGCCAGCAGCCCGTCCCATCTAGCGCGGGTTGGCGAGCAGTACTTC
16,.,TRBJ1-6,many,TRBV27,CASSSHFTAYNSPLHF,TGTGCCAGCAGCTCCCACTTCACAGCCTATAATTCACCCCTCCACTTT
14,TRBD1,TRBJ1-2,many,TRBV29-1,CSAPTQGNNYGYTF,TGCAGCGCCCCCACACAGGGGAATAACTATGGCTACACCTTC
15,.,TRBJ1-5,many,TRBV30,CAWSTFGQNNQPQHF,TGTGCCTGGAGTACCTTCGGGCAGAACAATCAGCCCCAGCATTTT
13,.,TRBJ1-1,many,TRBV29-1,CSVTGRGGTEAFF,TGCAGCGTAACAGGGCGCGGGGGGACTGAAGCTTTCTTT
13,.,TRBJ2-5,.,TRBV6-1,CASSTGGMETQYF,TGTGCCAGCAGCACTGGGGGGATGGAGACCCAGTACTTC
15,.,TRBJ1-5,many,TRBV28,CASSLYRAARQPQHF,TGTGCCAGCAGTTTATACAGGGCAGCACGGCAGCCCCAGCATTTT
15,TRBD1,TRBJ1-1,many,TRBV20-1,CSAPRAGGKNTEAFF,TGCAGTGCACCGAGGGCAGGGGGCAAGAACACTGAAGCTTTCTTT
16,TRBD1,TRBJ1-6,.,TRBV7-8,CASSFTPGQGNSPLHF,TGTGCCAGCAGCTTCACACCGGGACAGGGAAATTCACCCCTCCACTTT
15,.,TRBJ1-5,.,TRBV30,CAWSGNPPSNQPQHF,TGTGCCTGGAGTGGGAACCCTCCGAGCAATCAGCCCCAGCATTTT
14,TRBD1,TRBJ2-7,many,TRBV7-9,CASSDPTGGYEQYF,TGTGCCAGCAGCGACCCGACAGGGGGCTACGAGCAGTACTTC
15,.,TRBJ1-5,.,TRBV18,CASSPGGFYNQPQHF,TGTGCCAGCTCACCTGGGGGGTTTTACAATCAGCCCCAGCATTTT
15,TRBD2,TRBJ2-7,many,TRBV12-3/TRBV12-4,CASSFGLAGVDEQYF,TGTGCCAGCAGTTTTGGGCTAGCGGGAGTTGACGAGCAGTACTTC
14,.,TRBJ1-1,.,TRBV30,CAWSVLRQNTEAFF,TGTGCCTGGAGTGTTCTCAGGCAGAACACTGAAGCTTTCTTT
12,.,TRBJ2-5,many,TRBV7-6,CASTLNGGTQYF,TGTGCCAGCACCCTAAACGGGGGGACCCAGTACTTC
12,TRBD1,TRBJ1-3,many,TRBV28,CATQGAGNTIYF,TGTGCCACGCAGGGGGCTGGAAACACCATATATTTT
13,.,TRBJ2-7,.,TRBV7-8,CASSLDGTYDQYF,TGTGCCAGCAGCCTCGACGGTACCTACGATCAGTACTTC
14,.,TRBJ2-7,many,TRBV4-3,CASSYGRGSYEQYF,TGCGCCAGCAGCTACGGCCGCGGCAGTTACGAGCAGTACTTC
14,.,TRBJ2-7,many,TRBV28,CASRGSRGFYEQYF,TGTGCCAGCAGGGGGAGTAGAGGTTTCTACGAGCAGTACTTC
12,TRBD1,TRBJ2-7,many,TRBV12-5,CASGQGTYEQYF,TGTGCTAGTGGACAGGGGACCTACGAGCAGTACTTC
13,TRBD1,TRBJ1-5,.,TRBV6-1,CALGQDFNQPQHF,TGTGCCCTGGGACAGGACTTCAATCAGCCACAGCATTTT
13,.,TRBJ2-7,.,TRBV18,CSSSLTNQYEQYF,TGTTCCAGCTCTTTAACAAACCAGTACGAGCAGTACTTC